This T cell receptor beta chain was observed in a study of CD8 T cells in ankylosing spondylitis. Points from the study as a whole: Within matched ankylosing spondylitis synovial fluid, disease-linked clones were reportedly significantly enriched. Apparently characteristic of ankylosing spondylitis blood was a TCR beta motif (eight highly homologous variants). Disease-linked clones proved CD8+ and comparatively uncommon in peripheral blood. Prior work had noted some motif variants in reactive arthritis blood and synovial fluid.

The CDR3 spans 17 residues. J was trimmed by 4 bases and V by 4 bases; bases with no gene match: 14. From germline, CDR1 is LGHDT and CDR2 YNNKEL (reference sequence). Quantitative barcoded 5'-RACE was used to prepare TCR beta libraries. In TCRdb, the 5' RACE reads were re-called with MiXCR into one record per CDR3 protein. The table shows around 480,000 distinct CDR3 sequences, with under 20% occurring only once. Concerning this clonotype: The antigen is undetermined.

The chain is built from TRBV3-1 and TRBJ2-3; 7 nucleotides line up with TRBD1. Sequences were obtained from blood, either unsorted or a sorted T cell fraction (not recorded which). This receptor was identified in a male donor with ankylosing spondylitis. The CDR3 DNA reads TGTGCCAGCAGCCCCTACCCCGGGACAGCCGCATCAGATACGCAGTATTTT. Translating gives CASSPYPGTAASDTQYF.